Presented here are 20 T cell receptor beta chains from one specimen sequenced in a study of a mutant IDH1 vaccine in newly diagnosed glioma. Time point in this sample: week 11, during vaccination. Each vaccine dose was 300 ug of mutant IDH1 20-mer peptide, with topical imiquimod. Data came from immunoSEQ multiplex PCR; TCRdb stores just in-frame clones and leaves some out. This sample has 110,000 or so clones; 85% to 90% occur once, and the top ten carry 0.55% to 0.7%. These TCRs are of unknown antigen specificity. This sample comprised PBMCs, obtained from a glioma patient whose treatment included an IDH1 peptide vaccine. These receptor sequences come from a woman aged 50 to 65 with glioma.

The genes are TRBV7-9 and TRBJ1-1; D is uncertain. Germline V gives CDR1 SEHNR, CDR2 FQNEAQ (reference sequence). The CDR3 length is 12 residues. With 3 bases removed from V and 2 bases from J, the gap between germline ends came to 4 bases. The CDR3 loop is CASSFGNTEAFF. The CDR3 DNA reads TGTGCCAGCAGCTTTGGAAACACTGAAGCTTTCTTT. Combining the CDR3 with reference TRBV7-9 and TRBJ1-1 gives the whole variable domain DTGVSQNPRHKITKRGQNVTFRCDPISEHNRLYWYRQTLGQGPEFLTYFQNEAQLEKSRLLSDRFSAERPKGSFSTLEIQRTEQGDSAMYLCASSFGNTEAFFGQGTRLTVV.

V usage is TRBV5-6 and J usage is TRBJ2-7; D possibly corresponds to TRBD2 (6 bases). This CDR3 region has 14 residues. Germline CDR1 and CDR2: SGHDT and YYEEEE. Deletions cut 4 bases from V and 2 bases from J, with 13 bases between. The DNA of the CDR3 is TGTGCCAGCAGCCCCGGGGGACGGGCCTACGAGCAGTACTTC. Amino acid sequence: CASSPGGRAYEQYF.

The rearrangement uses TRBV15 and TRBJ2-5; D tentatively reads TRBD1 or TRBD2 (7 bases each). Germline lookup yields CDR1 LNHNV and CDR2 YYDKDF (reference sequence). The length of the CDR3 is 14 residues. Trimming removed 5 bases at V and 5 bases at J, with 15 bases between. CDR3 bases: TGTGCCACCAGCCCAGGGGGGGCGAGGGAGACCCAGTACTTC. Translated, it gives CATSPGGARETQYF. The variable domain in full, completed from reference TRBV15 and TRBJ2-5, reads DAMVIQNPRYQVTQFGKPVTLSCSQTLNHNVMYWYQQKSSQAPKLLFHYYDKDFNNEADTPDNFQSRRPNTSFCFLDIRSPGLGDTAMYLCATSPGGARETQYFGPGTRLLVL.

Here the CDR3 reads CASSRTSGRNTGELFF. The CDR3 DNA follows: TGCGCCAGCAGCCGTACTAGCGGGAGGAACACCGGGGAGCTGTTTTTT. The gene calls are TRBV4-1 and TRBJ2-2; 11 bases are a match to TRBD2. The CDR3 has 16 amino acids. Germline V CDR1 and CDR2: MGHRA, YSYEKL. V was pared by 4 bases and J by 1 base, with 2 bases of the junction left unmatched.

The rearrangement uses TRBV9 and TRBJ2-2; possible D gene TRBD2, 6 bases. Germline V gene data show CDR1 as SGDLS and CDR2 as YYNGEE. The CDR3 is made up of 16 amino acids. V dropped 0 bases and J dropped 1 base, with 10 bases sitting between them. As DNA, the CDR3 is TGTGCCAGCAGCGTAGGAGTAGCGGTGAACACCGGGGAGCTGTTTTTT. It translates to CASSVGVAVNTGELFF.

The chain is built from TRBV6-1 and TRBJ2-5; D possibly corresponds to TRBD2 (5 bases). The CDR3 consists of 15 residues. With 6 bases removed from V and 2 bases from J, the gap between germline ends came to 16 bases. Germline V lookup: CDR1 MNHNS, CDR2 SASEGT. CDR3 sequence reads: CASRRLTGGQETQYF. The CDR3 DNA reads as TGTGCCAGCAGACGCTTGACGGGCGGGCAAGAGACCCAGTACTTC.

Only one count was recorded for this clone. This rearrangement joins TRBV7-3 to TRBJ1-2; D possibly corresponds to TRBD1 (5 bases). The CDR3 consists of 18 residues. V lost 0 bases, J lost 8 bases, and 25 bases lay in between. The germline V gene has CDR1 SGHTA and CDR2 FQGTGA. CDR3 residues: CASSLTVEGTMPPRGYTF. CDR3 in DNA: TGTGCCAGCAGCTTAACTGTAGAGGGGACGATGCCTCCTCGCGGCTACACCTTC.

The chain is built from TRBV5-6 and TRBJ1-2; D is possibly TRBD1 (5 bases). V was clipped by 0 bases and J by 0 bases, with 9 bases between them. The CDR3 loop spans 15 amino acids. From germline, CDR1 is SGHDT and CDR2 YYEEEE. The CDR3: CASSLDGTANYGYTF. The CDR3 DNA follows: TGTGCCAGCAGCTTGGACGGGACGGCTAACTATGGCTACACCTTC.

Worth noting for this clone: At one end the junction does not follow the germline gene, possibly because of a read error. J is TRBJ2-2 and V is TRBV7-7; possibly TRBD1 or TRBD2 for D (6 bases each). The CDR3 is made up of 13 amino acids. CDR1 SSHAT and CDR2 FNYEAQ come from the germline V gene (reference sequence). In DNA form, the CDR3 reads TGTGCTAGCAGCTCCGAGGGGGGAACAGAGCTGTTTTTT. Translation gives CASSSEGGTELFF.

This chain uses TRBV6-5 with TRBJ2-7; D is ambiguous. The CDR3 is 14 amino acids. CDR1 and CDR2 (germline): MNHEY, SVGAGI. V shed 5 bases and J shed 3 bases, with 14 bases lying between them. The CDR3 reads CASSVGHWVYEQYF. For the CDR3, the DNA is TGTGCCAGCAGTGTCGGGCACTGGGTCTACGAGCAGTACTTC.

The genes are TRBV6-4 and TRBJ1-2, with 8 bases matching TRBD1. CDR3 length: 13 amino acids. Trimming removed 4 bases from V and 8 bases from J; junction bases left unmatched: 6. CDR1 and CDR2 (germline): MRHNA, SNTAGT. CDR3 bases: TGTGCCAGCAGTGGTGACAGGGGAGGAGGCTACACCTTC. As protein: CASSGDRGGGYTF.

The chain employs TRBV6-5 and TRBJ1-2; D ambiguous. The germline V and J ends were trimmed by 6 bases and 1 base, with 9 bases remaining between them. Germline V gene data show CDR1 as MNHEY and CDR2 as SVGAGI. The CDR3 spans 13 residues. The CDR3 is CASRFANNYGYTF. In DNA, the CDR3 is TGTGCCAGCAGGTTTGCGAATAACTATGGCTACACCTTC.

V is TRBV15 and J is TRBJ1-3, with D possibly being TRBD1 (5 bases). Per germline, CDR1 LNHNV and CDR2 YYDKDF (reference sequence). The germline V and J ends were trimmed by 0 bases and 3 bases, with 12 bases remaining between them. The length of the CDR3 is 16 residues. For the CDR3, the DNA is TGTGCCACCAGCAGAGATTGGGGGAGAGGTGGAAACACCATATATTTT. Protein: CATSRDWGRGGNTIYF.

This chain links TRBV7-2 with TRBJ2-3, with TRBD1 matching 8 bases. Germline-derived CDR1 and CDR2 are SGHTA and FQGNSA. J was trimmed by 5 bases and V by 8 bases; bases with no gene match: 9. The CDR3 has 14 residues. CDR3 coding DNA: TGTGCCAGCGCTAGGACAGGGCGGTTAGATACGCAGTATTTT. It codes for CASARTGRLDTQYF.

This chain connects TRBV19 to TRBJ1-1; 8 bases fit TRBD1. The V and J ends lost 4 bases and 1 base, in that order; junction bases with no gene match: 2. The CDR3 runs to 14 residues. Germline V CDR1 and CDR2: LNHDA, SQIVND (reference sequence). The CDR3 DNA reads TGTGCCAGTAGTAACGACAGGGGGAACACTGAAGCTTTCTTT. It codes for CASSNDRGNTEAFF.

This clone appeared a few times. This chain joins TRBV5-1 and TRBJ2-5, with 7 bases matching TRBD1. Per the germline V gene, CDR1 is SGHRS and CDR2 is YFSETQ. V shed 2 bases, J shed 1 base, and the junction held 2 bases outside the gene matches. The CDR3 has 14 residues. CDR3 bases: TGCGCCAGCAGCTTCGGACAGGCCCAAGAGACCCAGTACTTC. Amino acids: CASSFGQAQETQYF.

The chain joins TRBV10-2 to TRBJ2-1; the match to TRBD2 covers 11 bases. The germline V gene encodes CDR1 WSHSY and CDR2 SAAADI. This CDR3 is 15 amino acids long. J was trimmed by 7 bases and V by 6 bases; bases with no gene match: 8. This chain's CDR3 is CASSAIAGGGNEQFF. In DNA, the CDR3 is TGCGCCAGCAGCGCGATAGCGGGAGGGGGGAATGAGCAGTTCTTC.

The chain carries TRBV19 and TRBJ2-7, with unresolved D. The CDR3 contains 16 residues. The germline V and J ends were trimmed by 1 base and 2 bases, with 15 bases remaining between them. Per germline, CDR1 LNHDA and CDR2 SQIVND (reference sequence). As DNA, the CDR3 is TGTGCCAGTAGTATAGCCGGCCTAGGAGACACCTACGAGCAGTACTTC. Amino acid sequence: CASSIAGLGDTYEQYF.

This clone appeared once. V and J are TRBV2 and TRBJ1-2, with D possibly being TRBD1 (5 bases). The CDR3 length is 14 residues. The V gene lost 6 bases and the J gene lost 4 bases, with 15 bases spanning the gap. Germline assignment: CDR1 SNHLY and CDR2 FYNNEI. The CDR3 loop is CASRDRDGSYGYTF. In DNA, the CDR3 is TGTGCCAGCAGGGACCGGGACGGATCCTATGGCTACACCTTC.

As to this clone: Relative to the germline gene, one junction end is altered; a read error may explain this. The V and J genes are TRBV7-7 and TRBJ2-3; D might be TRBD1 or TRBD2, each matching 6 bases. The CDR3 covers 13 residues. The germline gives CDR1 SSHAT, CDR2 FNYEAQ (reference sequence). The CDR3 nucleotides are TGTGCTAGCAGCTTCAGGGGAGGAGATACGCAGTATTTT. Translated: CASSFRGGDTQYF.